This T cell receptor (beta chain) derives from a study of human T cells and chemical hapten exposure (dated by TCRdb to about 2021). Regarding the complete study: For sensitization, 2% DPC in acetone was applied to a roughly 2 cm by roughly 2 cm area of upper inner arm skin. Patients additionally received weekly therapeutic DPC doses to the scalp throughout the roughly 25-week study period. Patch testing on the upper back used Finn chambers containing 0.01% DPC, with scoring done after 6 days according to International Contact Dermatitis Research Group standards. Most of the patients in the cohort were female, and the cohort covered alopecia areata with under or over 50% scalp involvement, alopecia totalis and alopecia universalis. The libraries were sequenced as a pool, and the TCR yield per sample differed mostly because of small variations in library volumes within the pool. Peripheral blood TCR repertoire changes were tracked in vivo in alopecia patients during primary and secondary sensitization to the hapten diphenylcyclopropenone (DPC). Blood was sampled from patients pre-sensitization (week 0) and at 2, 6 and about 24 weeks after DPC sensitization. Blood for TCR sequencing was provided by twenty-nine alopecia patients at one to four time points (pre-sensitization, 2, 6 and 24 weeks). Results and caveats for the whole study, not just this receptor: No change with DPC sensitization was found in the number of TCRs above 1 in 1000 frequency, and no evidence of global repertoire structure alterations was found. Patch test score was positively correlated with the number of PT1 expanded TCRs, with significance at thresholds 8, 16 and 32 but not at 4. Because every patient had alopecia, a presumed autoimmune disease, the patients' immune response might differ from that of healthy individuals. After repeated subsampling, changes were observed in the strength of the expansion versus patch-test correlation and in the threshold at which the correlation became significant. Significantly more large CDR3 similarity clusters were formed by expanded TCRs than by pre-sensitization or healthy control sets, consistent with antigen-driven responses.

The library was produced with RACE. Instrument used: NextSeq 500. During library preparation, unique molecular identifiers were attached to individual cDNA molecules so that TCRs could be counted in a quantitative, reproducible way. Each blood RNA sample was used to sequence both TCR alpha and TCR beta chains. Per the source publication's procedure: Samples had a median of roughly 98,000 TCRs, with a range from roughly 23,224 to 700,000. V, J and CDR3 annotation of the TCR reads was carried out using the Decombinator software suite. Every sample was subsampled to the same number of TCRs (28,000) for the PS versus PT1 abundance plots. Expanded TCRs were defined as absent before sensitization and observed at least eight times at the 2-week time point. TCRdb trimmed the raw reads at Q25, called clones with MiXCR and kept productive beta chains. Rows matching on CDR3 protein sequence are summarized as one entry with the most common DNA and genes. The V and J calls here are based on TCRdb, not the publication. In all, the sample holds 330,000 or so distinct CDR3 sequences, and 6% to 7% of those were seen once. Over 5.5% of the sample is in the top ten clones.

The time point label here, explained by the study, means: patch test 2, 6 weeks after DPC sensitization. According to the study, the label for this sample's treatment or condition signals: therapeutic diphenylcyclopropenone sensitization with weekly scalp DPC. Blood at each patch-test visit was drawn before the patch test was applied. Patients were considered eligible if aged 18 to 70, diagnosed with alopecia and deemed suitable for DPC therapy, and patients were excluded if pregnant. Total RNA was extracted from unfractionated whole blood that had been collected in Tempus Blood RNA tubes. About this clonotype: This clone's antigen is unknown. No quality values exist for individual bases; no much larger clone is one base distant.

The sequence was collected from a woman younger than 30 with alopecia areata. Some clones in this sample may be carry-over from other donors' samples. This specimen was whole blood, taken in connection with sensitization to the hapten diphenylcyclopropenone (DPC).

This receptor carries the CDR3 CASDGGPPGQAYEQYF. The DNA sequence is given as TGTGCCAGCGACGGGGGACCACCGGGACAAGCCTACGAGCAGTACTTC. The chain uses TRBV2 and TRBJ2-7, with the D call tentatively TRBD1 or TRBD2, each fitting 6 bases. CDR1 is given as SNHLY and CDR2 as FYNNEI, both from the germline V gene. The CDR3 spans 16 residues, from the cysteine through the phenylalanine. The DNA shown is the 48-base CDR3, in frame from base 1. V is shortened by 8 bases, J by 2 bases, and the region joining them spans 22 bases.